This entry is about one T cell receptor beta chain. What antigen it recognizes has not been identified. No quality values exist for individual bases; no much larger clone is one base distant. The cohort was made up of approximately 670 healthy bone marrow donors. Cohort members were all nominally healthy when sampled, although unrecorded immune exposures were likely present. The donor was CMV seronegative and was included in the group of 352 seronegative cohort members. A peripheral blood sample was provided by each donor, and peripheral blood mononuclear cells were used for TCR beta sequencing. The Qiagen DNeasy Blood Extraction Kit was used to extract genomic DNA from the blood cell samples. The receptor library was made with the immunoSEQ multiplex PCR assay. For the multiplex PCR, a mixture combining 60 forward primers for TCR Vbeta segments and 13 reverse primers for TCR Jbeta segments was used. A multiplex PCR assay on genomic DNA amplified the CDR3 region of rearranged TCR beta genes. The Illumina HiSeq System was used to sequence the amplified TCR beta libraries as 87-base-pair reads. The authors' analysis ran thus. A later analysis tallied 75 million to 95 million unique TCR beta chains across the 666 repertoires, and around 12 million of those chains were shared by two or more donors. Raw reads were error-corrected and collapsed into unique sequences with a nearest-neighbor algorithm that merged closely related sequences to remove PCR and sequencing errors. To assign V, D and J gene segments, CDR3 sequences were aligned to IMGT reference sequences. Each retained sequence needed at least a six-nucleotide match to both a V gene segment and a J gene segment. Rearrangements were called productive when the CDR3 lacked stop codons and stayed in frame with V and J; all others were non-productive. CDR3 was defined by IMGT convention, running from the second conserved V-encoded cysteine to the conserved J-encoded phenylalanine. The earlier analysis of approximately 500 of the donors excluded sequences that lacked an unambiguous match to a single V gene segment. An earlier analysis of several hundred of the donors classified V segments as functional when productive rearrangements were above 56.7% and as segregating when the standard deviation between donors was above 5%. A statistical classification framework was built for diagnosing cytomegalovirus status from the catalog of TCR beta chain sequences. V and J gene assignment, in a later analysis, came from comparing TCR nucleotide sequences with IMGT/GENE-DB human TR gene sequences. A later analysis assigned CDR3 sequences and most-parsimonious VDJ recombination scenarios with the TCRdist pipeline. In a later analysis, each TCR beta chain was defined by its CDR3 amino acid sequence together with its V-gene family, and reads lacking a unique V-gene family were excluded. As a way to deal with suspected cross-contamination and a sequencing artifact, a later analysis dropped 450 to 600 nucleotide sequences that were highly shared and had low generation probability. In a later analysis, a clonal expansion index for each public chain was calculated from normalized within-repertoire ranks of inferred template counts. Generation probabilities in a later analysis came from a VDJ recombination model fitted to out-of-frame rearrangements, and those results were checked against IGoR. In a later analysis, TCR-TCR, TCR-HLA and TCR-CMV co-occurrence was scored with hypergeometric tests, and a repertoire-size bias correction was applied to TCR pairs. A later analysis estimated false discovery rates by permuting HLA or CMV assignments 20 times. In a later analysis, co-occurring TCRs were grouped using DBSCAN, with TCRdist sequence similarity added in when clustering inside HLA-allele-positive subsets. Repertoires with fewer than 30,000 or more than 120,000 public chains were left out of co-occurrence clustering, as were a handful of repertoires with anomalous nucleotide sharing. This is the immuneACCESS table as TCRdb keeps it, with only in-frame sequences that have V and J called. A part of the clones is gone; compared with another copy, unresolved V genes explain less than half, and the rest is unexplained. V, J and clone size are those of that table, while D and trimming were read from the DNA. This sample lists about 200,000 clones; 82% were detected once. The ten largest clones capture less than 3% of the sample.

This specimen belongs to a study of cytomegalovirus exposure and HLA in healthy donors (dated by TCRdb to about 2017). For the study in its entirety: An earlier analysis of some 600 of the donors reported approximately 300 Gb of sequence data and 117 million unique TCR beta sequences obtained from 150 million to 200 million T cells. An earlier analysis of around 580 of the donors used high-throughput TCR beta sequencing to judge whether each TCR beta V gene segment behaved as functional or pseudogenic. Along with the approximately 670-subject first cohort, a separate validation cohort of around 120 different subjects was used. In a later analysis, previously published TCR beta repertoires from 550 to 750 donors were re-analyzed and high-resolution HLA genotyping was added so that TCR occurrence patterns could be studied. A later genetic analysis took genome-wide SNP genotypes for about three fifths of the roughly 700 donors and used that subset as a discovery cohort. Class I and class II HLA loci were covered by the typing at four-digit resolution. Among 300 to 500 genotyped donors of the cohort, an average of approximately 220,000 unique TCR beta nucleotide sequences was sequenced per donor, of which roughly 17% were non-productive. Typing coverage varied by locus: roughly 620-640 donors for A, B, C, DRB1 and DQB1; more than 500 for DQA1; about 570 for DPA1; around 450 for DPB1. All discovery cohort repertoires had been generated using a single sequencing platform. Roughly 300 gigabases of sequencing data and roughly 90 million unique TCR sequences were included in an early release covering roughly 600 HLA-typed donors. Of the approximately 400 genotyped donors, over 70% fell in the genetic ancestry cluster associated with self-reported Caucasian donors. The study aimed to test whether cataloging public T cell receptors could reveal signatures of past pathogen exposure. The later analysis used no new phenotypic data to find candidate immune exposures, relying instead on TCR beta sequences and their occurrence across donors. To predict cytomegalovirus infection status, the study combined high-throughput TCR immunosequencing, statistical association of individual TCRs with disease status, and machine learning. Donor age, sex, ethnicity and CMV serostatus were compiled together with the repertoire data. Because of strong linkage in the cohort, five DR-DQ haplotypes were treated as single units for association and clustering. The study used immunosequencing to profile the T cell repertoires of several hundred subjects and linked those repertoires to cytomegalovirus serostatus.

CDR3 length: 22 amino acids, cysteine to phenylalanine. Here the CDR3 DNA is all that survives: 66 bases in frame from base 1. Clipping removes 3 bases from V and 0 bases from J, with 17 as the unmatched junction base count. For CDR1 and CDR2, the germline V gene lists SGHRS and YFSETQ. General study outcomes and caveats: Sequencing depth was assumed to be roughly uniform across donors in the presence/absence analyses, though that assumption may not hold. The study gave a list of over 150 TCR beta chains associated with cytomegalovirus. Specific HLA alleles were associated with 15,000 to 20,000 TCR beta sequences at a false discovery rate of 0.05 in a later analysis. In vitro tests confirmed that a few of the cytomegalovirus-associated TCR beta chains recognize cytomegalovirus antigens. In an earlier analysis of some 640 of the donors, most TCR beta V segments were observed in productive rearrangements about 87% or about 30% of the time, broadly matching IMGT annotations. Because HLA typing was unavailable for some donors at each locus, only the typed subset was used in association tests. A further reported finding was that TCR beta sequences accurately predicted the HLA-A and HLA-B alleles for most subjects in the first cohort. The classifier was reported to diagnose cytomegalovirus status with high specificity and sensitivity in both the original and validation cohorts. This cohort had only TCR beta chains sequenced, and the lack of alpha or paired-chain data limited which features could be detected. In a later analysis, most CMV-associated TCR beta chains were found to appear HLA-restricted, with HLA associations seemingly driven largely by CMV exposure. A group of highly shared sequence variants was considered likely to be a technical artifact of the sequencing pipeline. Linkage disequilibrium might explain the correlated functional status among segregating V segments, but an unknown experimental factor could not be ruled out. A later analysis found that TCR association rates varied across HLA loci, with DRB1 alleles showing the most associated TCRs and HLA-C alleles the fewest. According to the authors, the approach could potentially be generalized to other disease states and immunological phenotypes. According to a later analysis, parvovirus B19, influenza, CMV and Epstein-Barr virus appeared linked to several top co-occurrence clusters. Immune exposure information for the cohort was limited to CMV serostatus. In a later analysis, HLA-associated TCR beta chains were found to be more clonally expanded and to have lower generation probabilities than equally common non-associated chains. Because counts were too low, seventeen rarely observed V segments, including chromosome 9 orphons, were excluded from the earlier analysis of 587 of the donors. In a later genetic analysis, a missense DCLRE1C variant was associated with V-gene and J-gene trimming of TCR beta chains, and the association was replicated in an independent cohort. Compared with the approximately 720-donor mean, donors in an Asian-associated ancestry cluster had fewer N-insertions in productive TCRs, according to a later genetic analysis. When HLA alleles, especially DR and DQ, strongly co-occurred, attributing TCR associations to individual alleles was difficult. Most TCR sequences were seen in very few donors, while some public TCRs were found in many individuals. Because the 87-base-pair reads could not distinguish some IMGT-functional V segments, including TRBV6-2 and TRBV6-3, those segments were excluded.

This TCR was recovered from a woman between 40 and 55 years old in good health and CMV-seronegative. The source material was PBMCs. The chain is encoded by TRBV5-1 joined to TRBJ2-6; 11 of the junction bases match TRBD2. CDR3 sequence: CASSSWTSGPRMMSSGANVLTF. The nucleotide sequence is TGCGCCAGCAGCTCCTGGACTAGCGGGCCGCGAATGATGAGCTCTGGGGCCAACGTCCTGACTTTC.